This T cell receptor beta chain comes out of a study of blood T cells in healthy people across ages. It was with a sample-barcoded 5' primer and a J-beta primer mix that a second PCR of roughly 7 to 12 cycles was run. TCRdb reprocessed the 5' RACE reads with MiXCR, giving one entry per CDR3 protein. The sample has approximately 1,000,000 distinct CDR3 sequences, 45% seen once; the top ten hold approximately 19%. V was shortened by 5 bases and J by 9 bases, with 20 bases between the two germline ends. This CDR3 has 15 amino acids. Germline CDR1 reads MNHEY; CDR2 reads SMNVEV (reference sequence). Sequenced: blood. The sequence came from a woman aged 55 to 70 in good health. The rearrangement joins TRBV27 to TRBJ2-1, with D perhaps being TRBD1 or TRBD2 (6 bases each). The CDR3 DNA reads as TGTGCCAGCAGTGCCGTTTGGGGGGCGGAAGGTGAGCAGTTCTTC. It translates to CASSAVWGAEGEQFF.